The present T cell receptor beta chain was sequenced within a study of shared clonotypes between healthy human individuals. On the study more broadly: CD4 naive cells filled three plates per donor, CD4 memory three, CD8 naive two and CD8 memory one. General study results and limits: Although depth was large, rarefaction showed that sequencing of the sorted subsets was incomplete. Approximately 4.6% of naive CD4 clonotypes were shared across a handful of donors.

Germline CDR1 SGHAT, CDR2 FQNNGV. With 5 bases removed from V and 3 bases from J, the gap between germline ends came to 14 bases. The CDR3 length is 14 residues. The assay was immunoSEQ multiplex PCR, and TCRdb's table has in-frame clones only and misses some. The data contain about 2.4 million clones, 80% to 95% of them seen just once; the ten biggest clones take up 0.35% to 0.45%. For this clone: Its matching antigen is unknown. This sample includes further DNA sequences coding for the same CDR3.

The chain links TRBV11-2 to TRBJ2-7, with TRBD2 as a possible D gene (5 bases). This receptor was obtained from a man aged 18 to 35 in good health. Some clones in this sample may be carry-over from other donors' samples. The specimen sequenced was naive CD4+ T cells from PBMCs. Sample subset: CD45RA+ positively selected. The chain's CDR3 is CASSLATGNYEQYF. Written as DNA, the CDR3 is TGTGCCAGCAGCCTAGCAACGGGAAACTACGAGCAGTACTTC.